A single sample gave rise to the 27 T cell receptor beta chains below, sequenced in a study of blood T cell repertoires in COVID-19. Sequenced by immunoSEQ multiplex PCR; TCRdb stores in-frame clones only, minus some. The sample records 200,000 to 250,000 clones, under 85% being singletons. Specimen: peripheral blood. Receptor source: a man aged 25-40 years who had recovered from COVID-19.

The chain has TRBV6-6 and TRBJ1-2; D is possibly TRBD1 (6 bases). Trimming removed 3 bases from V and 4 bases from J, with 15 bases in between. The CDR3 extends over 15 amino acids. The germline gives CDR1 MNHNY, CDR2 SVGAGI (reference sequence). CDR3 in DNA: TGTGCCAGCAGTTATGAACACAGGGAACGCTATGGCTACACCTTC. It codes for CASSYEHRERYGYTF.

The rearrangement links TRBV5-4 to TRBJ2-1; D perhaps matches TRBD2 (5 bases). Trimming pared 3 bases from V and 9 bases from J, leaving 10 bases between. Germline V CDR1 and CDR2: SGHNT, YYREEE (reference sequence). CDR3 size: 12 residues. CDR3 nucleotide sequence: TGTGCCAGCAGCTCCTGGGAGAGTGAGCAGTTCTTC. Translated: CASSSWESEQFF. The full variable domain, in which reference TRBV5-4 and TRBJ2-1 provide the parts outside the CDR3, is ETGVTQSPTHLIKTRGQQVTLRCSSQSGHNTVSWYQQALGQGPQFIFQYYREEENGRGNFPPRFSGLQFPNYSSELNVNALELDDSALYLCASSSWESEQFFGPGTRLTVL.

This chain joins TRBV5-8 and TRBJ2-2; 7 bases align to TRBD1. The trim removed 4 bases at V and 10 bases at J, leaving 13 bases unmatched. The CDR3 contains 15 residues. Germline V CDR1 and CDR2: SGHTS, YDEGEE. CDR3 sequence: CASSPGQAGVEELFF. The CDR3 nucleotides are TGTGCCAGCAGCCCTGGACAGGCCGGGGTCGAGGAGCTGTTTTTT.

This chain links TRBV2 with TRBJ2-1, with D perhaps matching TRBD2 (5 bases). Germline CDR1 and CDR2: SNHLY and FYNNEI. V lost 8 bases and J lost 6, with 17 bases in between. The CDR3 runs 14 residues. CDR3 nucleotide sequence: TGTGCCAGCGTTGACTCGCGGGCCGCCAATGAGCAGTTCTTC. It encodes CASVDSRAANEQFF.

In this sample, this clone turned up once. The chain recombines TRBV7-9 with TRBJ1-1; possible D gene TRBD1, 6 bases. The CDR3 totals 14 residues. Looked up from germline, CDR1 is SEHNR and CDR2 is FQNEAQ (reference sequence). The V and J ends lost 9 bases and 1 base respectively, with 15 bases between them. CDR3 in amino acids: CASTRGQTNTEAFF. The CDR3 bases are TGTGCCAGTACCCGCGGACAGACGAACACTGAAGCTTTCTTT.

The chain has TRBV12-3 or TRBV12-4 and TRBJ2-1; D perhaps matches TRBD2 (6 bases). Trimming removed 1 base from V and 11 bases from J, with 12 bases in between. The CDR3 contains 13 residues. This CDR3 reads CASSLGTTSKQFF. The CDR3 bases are TGTGCCAGCAGTTTAGGGACTACTAGCAAGCAGTTCTTC.

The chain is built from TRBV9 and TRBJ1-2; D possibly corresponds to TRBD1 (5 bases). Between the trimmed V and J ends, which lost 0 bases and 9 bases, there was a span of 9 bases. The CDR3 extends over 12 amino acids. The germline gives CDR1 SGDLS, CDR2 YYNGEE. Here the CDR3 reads CASSVAGGSYTF. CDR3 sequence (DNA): TGTGCCAGCAGCGTAGCCGGGGGGAGCTACACCTTC.

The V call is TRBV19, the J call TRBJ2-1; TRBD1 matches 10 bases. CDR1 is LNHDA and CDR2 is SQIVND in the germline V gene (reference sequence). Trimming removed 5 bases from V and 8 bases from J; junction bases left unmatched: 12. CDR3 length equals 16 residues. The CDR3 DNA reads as TGTGCCAGTAGTCTTCGACAGGGGGCGGGGGATGATGAGCAGTTCTTC. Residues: CASSLRQGAGDDEQFF.

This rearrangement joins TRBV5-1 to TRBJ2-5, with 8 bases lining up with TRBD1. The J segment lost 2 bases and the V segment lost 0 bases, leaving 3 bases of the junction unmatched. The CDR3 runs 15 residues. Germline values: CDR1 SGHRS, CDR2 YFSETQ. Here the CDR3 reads CASSLAGQVQETQYF. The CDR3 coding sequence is TGCGCCAGCAGCTTGGCGGGACAGGTTCAAGAGACCCAGTACTTC.

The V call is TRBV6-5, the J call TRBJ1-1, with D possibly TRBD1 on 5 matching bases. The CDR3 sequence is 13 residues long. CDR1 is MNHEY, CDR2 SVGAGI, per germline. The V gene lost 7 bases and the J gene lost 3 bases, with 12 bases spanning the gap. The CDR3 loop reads CASIRASYTEAFF. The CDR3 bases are TGTGCCAGCATCAGGGCTTCGTACACTGAAGCTTTCTTT.

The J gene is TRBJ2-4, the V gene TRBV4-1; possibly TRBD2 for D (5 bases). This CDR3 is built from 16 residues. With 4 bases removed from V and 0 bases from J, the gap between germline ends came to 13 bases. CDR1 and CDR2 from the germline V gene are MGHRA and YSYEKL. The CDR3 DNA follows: TGCGCCAGCAGCCCAAAACCGGGGATAGCCAAAAACATTCAGTACTTC. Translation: CASSPKPGIAKNIQYF.

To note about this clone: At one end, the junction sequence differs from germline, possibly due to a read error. The CDR3 is CASSQPTSGGLTPGIF. In DNA form, the CDR3 reads TGCGCCAGCAGCCAACCGACTAGCGGGGGGTTAACCCCCGGGATCTTC. V gene TRBV4-1 combines with J gene TRBJ2-1; 13 bases align to TRBD2. From germline, CDR1 is MGHRA and CDR2 YSYEKL. CDR3 length: 16 amino acids.

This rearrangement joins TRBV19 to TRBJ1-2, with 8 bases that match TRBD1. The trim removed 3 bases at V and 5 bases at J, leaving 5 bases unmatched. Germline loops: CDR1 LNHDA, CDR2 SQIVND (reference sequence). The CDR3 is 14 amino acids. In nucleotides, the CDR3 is TGTGCCAGTAGTATTTTGGGACAGGCTTATGGCTACACCTTC. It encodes CASSILGQAYGYTF. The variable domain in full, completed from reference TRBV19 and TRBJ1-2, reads DGGITQSPKYLFRKEGQNVTLSCEQNLNHDAMYWYRQDPGQGLRLIYYSQIVNDFQKGDIAEGYSVSREKKESFPLTVTSAQKNPTAFYLCASSILGQAYGYTFGSGTRLTVV.

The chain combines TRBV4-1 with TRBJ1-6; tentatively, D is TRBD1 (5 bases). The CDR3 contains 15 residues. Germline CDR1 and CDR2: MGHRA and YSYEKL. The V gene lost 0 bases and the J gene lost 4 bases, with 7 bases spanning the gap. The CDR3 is CASSQEPGYNSPLHF. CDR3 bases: TGCGCCAGCAGCCAAGAACCAGGGTATAATTCACCCCTCCACTTT.

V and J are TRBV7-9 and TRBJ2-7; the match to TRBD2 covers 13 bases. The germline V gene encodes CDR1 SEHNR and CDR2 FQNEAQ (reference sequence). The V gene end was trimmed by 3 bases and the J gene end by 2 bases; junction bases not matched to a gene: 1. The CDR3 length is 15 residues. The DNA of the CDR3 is TGTGCCAGCAGCTTTGGGACTAGCGGGACCTACGAGCAGTACGTC. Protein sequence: CASSFGTSGTYEQYV.

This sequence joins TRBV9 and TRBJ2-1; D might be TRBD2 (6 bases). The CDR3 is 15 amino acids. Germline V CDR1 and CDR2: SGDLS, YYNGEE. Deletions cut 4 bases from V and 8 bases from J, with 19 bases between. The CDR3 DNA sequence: TGTGCCAGCAGCCCCTCTGGGGGGTCTGGGGATGAGCAGTTCTTC. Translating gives CASSPSGGSGDEQFF.

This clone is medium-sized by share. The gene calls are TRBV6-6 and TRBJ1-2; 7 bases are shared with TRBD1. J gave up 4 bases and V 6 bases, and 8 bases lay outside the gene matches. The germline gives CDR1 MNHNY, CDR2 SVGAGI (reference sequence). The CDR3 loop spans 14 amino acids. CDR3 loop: CASSAGTALYGYTF. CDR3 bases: TGTGCCAGCAGCGCTGGGACAGCTCTCTATGGCTACACCTTC.

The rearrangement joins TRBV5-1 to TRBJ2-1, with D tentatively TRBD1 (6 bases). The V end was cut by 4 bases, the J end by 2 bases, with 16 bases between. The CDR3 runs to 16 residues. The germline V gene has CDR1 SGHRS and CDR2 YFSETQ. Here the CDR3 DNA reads TGCGCCAGCAGCACATCTGCAGGGGAGACCTACAATGAGCAGTTCTTC. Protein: CASSTSAGETYNEQFF.

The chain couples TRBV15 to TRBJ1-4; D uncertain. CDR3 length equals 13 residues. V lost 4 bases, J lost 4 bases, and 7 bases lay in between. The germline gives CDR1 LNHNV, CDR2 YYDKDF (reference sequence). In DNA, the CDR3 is TGTGCCACCAGCAAAACATTTAATGAAAAACTGTTTTTT. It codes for CATSKTFNEKLFF.

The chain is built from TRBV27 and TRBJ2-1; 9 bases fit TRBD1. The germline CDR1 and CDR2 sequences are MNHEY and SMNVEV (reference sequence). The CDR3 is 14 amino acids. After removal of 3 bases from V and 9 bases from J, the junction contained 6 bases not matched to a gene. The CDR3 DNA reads TGTGCCAGCAGTTTCCAAACAGGGGGCCTTGAGCAGTTCTTC. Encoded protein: CASSFQTGGLEQFF.

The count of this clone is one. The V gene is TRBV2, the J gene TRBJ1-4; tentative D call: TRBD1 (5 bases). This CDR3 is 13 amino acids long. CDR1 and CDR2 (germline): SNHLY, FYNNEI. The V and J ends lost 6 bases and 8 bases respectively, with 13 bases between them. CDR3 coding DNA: TGTGCCAGCAGGGGGCTCGGGAGCGAAAAACTGTTTTTT. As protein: CASRGLGSEKLFF.

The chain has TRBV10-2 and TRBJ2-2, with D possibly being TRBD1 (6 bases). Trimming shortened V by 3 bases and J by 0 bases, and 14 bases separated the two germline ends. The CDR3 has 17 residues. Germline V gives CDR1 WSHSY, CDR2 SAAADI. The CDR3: CASSDNDRTTNTGELFF. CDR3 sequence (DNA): TGCGCCAGCAGTGATAACGACAGGACCACGAACACCGGGGAGCTGTTTTTT.

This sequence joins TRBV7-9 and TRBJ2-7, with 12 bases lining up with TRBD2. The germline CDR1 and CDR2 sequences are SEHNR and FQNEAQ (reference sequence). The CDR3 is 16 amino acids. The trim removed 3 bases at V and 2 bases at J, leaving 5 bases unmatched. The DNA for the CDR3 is TGTGCCAGCAGCTTGGCCCTAGCGGGGGGGACCTACGAGCAGTACGTC. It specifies CASSLALAGGTYEQYV.

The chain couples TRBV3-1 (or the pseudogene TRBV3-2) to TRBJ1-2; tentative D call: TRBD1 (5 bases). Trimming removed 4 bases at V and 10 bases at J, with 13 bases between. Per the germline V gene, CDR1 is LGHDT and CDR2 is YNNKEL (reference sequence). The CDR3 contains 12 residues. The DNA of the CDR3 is TGTGCCAGCAGCCTCAGGACACTCTACTACACCTTC. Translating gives CASSLRTLYYTF.

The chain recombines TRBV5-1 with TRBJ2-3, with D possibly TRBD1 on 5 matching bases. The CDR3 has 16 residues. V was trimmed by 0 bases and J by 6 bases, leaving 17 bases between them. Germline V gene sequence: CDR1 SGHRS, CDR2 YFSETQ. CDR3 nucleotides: TGCGCCAGCAGCTTGGTGCCGACAGTATCACAGGATACGCAGTATTTT. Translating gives CASSLVPTVSQDTQYF.

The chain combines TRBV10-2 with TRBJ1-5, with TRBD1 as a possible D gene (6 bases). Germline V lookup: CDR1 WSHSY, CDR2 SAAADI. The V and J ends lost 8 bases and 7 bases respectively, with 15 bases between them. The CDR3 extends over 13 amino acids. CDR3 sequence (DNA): TGCGCCAGCGGGGACATGATTACGCAGCCCCAGCATTTT. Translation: CASGDMITQPQHF.

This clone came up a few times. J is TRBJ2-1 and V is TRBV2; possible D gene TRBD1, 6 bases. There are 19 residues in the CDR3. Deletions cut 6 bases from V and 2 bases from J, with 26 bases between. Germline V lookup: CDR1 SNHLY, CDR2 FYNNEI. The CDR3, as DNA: TGTGCCAGCAGCGATACGGTAGCCCCGGACAGCGCGACCTACAATGAGCAGTTCTTC. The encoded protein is CASSDTVAPDSATYNEQFF.